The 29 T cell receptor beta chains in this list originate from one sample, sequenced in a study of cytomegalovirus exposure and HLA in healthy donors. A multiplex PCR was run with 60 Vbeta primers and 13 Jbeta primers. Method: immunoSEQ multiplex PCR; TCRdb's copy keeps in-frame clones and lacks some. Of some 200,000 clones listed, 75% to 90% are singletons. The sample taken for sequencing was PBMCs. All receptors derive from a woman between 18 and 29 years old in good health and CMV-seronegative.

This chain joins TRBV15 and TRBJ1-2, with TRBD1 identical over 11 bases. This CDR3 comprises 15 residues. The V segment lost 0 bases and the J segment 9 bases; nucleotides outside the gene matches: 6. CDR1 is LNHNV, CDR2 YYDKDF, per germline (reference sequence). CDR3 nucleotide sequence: TGTGCCACCAGCAGAGATAGGGGACAGGGGGTTAGCTACACCTTC. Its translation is CATSRDRGQGVSYTF.

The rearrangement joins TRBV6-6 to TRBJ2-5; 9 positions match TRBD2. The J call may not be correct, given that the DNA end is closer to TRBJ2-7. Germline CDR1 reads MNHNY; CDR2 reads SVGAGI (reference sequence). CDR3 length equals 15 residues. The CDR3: CASSYYGGRGNEQYF. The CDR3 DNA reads TGTGCCAGCAGTTATTACGGCGGGAGGGGTAACGAGCAGTACTTC.

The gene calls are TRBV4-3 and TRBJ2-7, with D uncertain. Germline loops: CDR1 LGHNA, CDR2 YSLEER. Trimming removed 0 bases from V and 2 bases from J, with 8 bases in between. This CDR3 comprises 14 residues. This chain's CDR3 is CASSQEQVAYEQYF. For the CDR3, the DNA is TGCGCCAGCAGCCAAGAGCAGGTGGCCTACGAGCAGTACTTC.

The CDR3 sequence: CASSLGRWGNEQFF. The CDR3 coding sequence is TGCGCCAGCAGCCTCGGGAGATGGGGGAATGAGCAGTTCTTC. The genes are TRBV4-3 and TRBJ2-1, with D perhaps TRBD2 (6 bases). The CDR3 has 14 amino acids. V lost 4 bases to trimming and J lost 7 bases, with 14 bases between them. Germline CDR1 and CDR2: LGHNA and YSLEER.

The CDR3 DNA sequence: TGTGCCAGCAGGAAACTCGGCAGCGACACCGGGGAGCTGTTTTTT. Residues: CASRKLGSDTGELFF. The chain is built from TRBV11-2 and TRBJ2-2; D is unresolved. CDR3 length equals 15 residues. The germline V gene encodes CDR1 SGHAT and CDR2 FQNNGV. Trimming pared 6 bases from V and 3 bases from J, leaving 14 bases between.

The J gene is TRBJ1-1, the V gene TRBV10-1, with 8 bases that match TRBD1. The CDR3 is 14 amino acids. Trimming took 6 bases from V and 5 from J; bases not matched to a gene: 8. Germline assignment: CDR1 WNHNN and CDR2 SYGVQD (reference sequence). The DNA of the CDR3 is TGCGCCAGCAGCCACGGACAGGGTAGTACTGAAGCTTTCTTT. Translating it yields CASSHGQGSTEAFF.

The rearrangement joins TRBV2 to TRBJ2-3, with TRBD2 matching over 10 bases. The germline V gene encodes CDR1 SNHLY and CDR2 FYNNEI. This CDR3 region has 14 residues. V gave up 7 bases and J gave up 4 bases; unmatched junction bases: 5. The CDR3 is CASKREGSPDTQYF. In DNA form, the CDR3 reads TGTGCCAGCAAGCGGGAGGGTTCCCCAGATACGCAGTATTTT.

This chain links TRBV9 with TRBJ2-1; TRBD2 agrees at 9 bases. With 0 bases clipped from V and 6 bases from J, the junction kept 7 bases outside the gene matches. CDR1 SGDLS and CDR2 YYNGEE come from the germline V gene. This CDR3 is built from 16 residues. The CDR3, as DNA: TGTGCCAGCAGCGTAGAGGTAGCGGGAGCCCCCAATGAGCAGTTCTTC. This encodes CASSVEVAGAPNEQFF. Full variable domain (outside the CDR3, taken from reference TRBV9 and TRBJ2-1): DSGVTQTPKHLITATGQRVTLRCSPRSGDLSVYWYQQSLDQGLQFLIQYYNGEERAKGNILERFSAQQFPDLHSELNLSSLELGDSALYFCASSVEVAGAPNEQFFGPGTRLTVL.

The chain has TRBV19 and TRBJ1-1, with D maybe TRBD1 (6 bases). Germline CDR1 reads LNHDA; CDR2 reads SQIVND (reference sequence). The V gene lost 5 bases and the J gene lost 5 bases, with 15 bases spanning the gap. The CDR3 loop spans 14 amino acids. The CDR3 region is CASSGGARETEAFF. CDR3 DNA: TGTGCCAGTAGTGGGGGGGCCCGGGAGACTGAAGCTTTCTTT.

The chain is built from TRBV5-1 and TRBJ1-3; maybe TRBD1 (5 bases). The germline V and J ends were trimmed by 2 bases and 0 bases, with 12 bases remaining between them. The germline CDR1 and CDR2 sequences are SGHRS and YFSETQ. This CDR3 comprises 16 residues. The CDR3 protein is CASSLGEAFSGNTIYF. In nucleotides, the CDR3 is TGCGCCAGCAGCTTAGGGGAGGCGTTCTCTGGAAACACCATATATTTT.

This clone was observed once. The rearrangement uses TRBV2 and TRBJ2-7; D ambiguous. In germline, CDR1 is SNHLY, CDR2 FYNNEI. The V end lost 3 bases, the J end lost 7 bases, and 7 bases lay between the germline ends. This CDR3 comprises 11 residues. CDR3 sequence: CASSDAGEQYF. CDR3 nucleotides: TGTGCCAGCAGTGACGCCGGTGAGCAGTACTTC.

The CDR3 here is CASSESSGSRGQGYTF. DNA for the CDR3: TGTGCCAGCAGCGAAAGTTCAGGGAGCAGGGGGCAAGGCTACACCTTC. V and J are TRBV14 and TRBJ1-2; 8 bases agree with TRBD1. V lost 5 bases to trimming and J lost 8 bases; unmatched junction nucleotides: 16. This CDR3 comprises 16 residues. Germline CDR1 is SGHDN and CDR2 is FVKESK.

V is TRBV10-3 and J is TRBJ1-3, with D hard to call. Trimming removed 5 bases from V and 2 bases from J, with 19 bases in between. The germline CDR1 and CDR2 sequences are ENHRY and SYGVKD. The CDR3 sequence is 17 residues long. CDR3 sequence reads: CAISTGSLRGTGNTIYF. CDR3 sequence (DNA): TGTGCCATCAGTACCGGGTCACTCCGAGGGACTGGAAACACCATATATTTT.

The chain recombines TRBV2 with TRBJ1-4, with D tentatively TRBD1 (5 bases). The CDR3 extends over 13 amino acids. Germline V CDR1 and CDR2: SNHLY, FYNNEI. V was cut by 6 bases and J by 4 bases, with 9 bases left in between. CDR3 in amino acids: CASRLDSNEKLFF. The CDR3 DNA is TGTGCCAGCAGGCTTGACAGTAATGAAAAACTGTTTTTT.

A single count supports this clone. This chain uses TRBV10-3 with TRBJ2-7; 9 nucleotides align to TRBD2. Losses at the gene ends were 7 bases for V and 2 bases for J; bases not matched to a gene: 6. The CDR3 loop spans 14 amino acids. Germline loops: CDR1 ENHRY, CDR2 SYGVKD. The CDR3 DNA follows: TGTGCCATCACAAGGCGGGAGGGTCCCTACGAGCAGTACTTC. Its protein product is CAITRREGPYEQYF.

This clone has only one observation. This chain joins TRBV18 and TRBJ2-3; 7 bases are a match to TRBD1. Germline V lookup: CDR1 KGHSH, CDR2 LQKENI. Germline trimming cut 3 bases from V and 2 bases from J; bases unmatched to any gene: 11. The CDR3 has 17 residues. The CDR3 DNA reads TGTGCCAGCTCACCCTCGAACAAGGGGGCGTTCACAGATACGCAGTATTTT. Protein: CASSPSNKGAFTDTQYF.

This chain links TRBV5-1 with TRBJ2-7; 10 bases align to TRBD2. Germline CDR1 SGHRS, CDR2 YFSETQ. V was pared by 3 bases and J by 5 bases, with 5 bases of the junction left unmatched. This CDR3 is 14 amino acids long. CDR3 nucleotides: TGCGCCAGCAGCTCCGGGACTAGCGTCCACGAGCAGTACTTC. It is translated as CASSSGTSVHEQYF.

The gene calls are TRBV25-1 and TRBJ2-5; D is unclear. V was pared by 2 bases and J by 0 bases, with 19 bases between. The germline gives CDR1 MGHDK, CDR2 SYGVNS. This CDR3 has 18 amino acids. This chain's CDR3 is CASSERSRPRLYQETQYF. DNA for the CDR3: TGTGCCAGCAGTGAAAGGAGCAGACCGCGACTGTACCAAGAGACCCAGTACTTC.

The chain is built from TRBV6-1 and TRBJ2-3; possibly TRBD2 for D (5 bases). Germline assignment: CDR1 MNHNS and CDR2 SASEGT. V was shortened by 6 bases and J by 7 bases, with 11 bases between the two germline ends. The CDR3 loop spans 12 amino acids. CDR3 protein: CASSLAQNTQYF. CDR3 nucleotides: TGTGCCAGCAGCCTAGCCCAGAATACGCAGTATTTT.

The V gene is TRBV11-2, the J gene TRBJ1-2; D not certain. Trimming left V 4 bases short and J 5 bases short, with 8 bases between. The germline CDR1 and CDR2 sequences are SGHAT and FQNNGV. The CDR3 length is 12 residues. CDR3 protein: CASSSKEYGYTF. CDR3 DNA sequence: TGTGCCAGCAGCTCCAAGGAGTATGGCTACACCTTC.

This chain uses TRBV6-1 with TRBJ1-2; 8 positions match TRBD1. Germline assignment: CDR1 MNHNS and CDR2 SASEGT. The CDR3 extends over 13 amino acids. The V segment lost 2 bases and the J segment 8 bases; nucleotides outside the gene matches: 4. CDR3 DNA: TGTGCCAGCAGTGAACAGGGGGCGGAAGGCTACACCTTC. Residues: CASSEQGAEGYTF.

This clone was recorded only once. The CDR3 sequence: CASSPTHRGNTEAFF. DNA for the CDR3: TGTGCCAGCAGCCCTACGCACAGGGGGAACACTGAAGCTTTCTTT. The chain joins TRBV7-2 to TRBJ1-1, with 7 bases identical to TRBD1. The junction had 7 bases not matched to a gene; V was cut back by 5 bases and J by 1 base. CDR3 length equals 15 residues. Germline values: CDR1 SGHTA, CDR2 FQGNSA. Looking up the rest from reference TRBV7-2 and TRBJ1-1 gives the full variable domain: GAGVSQSPSNKVTEKGKDVELRCDPISGHTALYWYRQSLGQGLEFLIYFQGNSAPDKSGLPSDRFSAERTGGSVSTLTIQRTQQEDSAVYLCASSPTHRGNTEAFFGQGTRLTVV.

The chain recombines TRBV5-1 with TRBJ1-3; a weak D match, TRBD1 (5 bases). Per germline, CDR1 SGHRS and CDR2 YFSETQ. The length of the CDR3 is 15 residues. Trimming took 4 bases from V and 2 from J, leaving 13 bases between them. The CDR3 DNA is TGCGCCAGCAGCCGCGTTTCAGGGACTGGAAACACCATATATTTT. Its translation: CASSRVSGTGNTIYF. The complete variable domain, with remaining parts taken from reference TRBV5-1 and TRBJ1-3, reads KAGVTQTPRYLIKTRGQQVTLSCSPISGHRSVSWYQQTPGQGLQFLFEYFSETQRNKGNFPGRFSGRQFSNSRSEMNVSTLELGDSALYLCASSRVSGTGNTIYFGEGSWLTVV.

CDR3 nucleotide sequence: TGTGCCAGCAGTATGGGACAGGGGCGGCAGCCCCAGCATTTT. It is translated as CASSMGQGRQPQHF. This chain links TRBV5-4 with TRBJ1-5; 10 nucleotides line up with TRBD1. Trimming removed 5 bases from V and 7 bases from J; junction bases left unmatched: 6. CDR1 is SGHNT and CDR2 is YYREEE in the germline V gene (reference sequence). The CDR3 runs to 14 residues. Together with reference TRBV5-4 and TRBJ1-5, the CDR3 gives the full variable domain: ETGVTQSPTHLIKTRGQQVTLRCSSQSGHNTVSWYQQALGQGPQFIFQYYREEENGRGNFPPRFSGLQFPNYSSELNVNALELDDSALYLCASSMGQGRQPQHFGDGTRLSIL.

The CDR3 sequence: CASSLATGTNTDTQYF. CDR3 nucleotide sequence: TGTGCCAGCAGCTTGGCGACCGGGACAAACACAGATACGCAGTATTTT. The chain recombines TRBV5-4 with TRBJ2-3; a weak D match, TRBD1 (6 bases). Germline CDR1 SGHNT, CDR2 YYREEE (reference sequence). The CDR3 is made up of 16 amino acids. V was cut by 0 bases and J by 2 bases, with 13 bases left in between.

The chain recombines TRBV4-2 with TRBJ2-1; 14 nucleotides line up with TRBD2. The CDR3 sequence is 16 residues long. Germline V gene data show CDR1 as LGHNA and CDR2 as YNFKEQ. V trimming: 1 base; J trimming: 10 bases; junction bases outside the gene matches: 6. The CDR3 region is CASSQGGLAGVGEQFF. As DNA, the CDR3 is TGTGCCAGCAGCCAAGGGGGACTAGCGGGAGTAGGGGAGCAGTTCTTC.

Here the CDR3 reads CASSRFTGEAFF. The CDR3 nucleotides are TGTGCCAGCTCACGATTCACAGGGGAAGCTTTCTTT. The chain is built from TRBV18 and TRBJ1-1; a possible D gene is TRBD1 (6 bases). Germline V CDR1 and CDR2: KGHSH, LQKENI. This CDR3 spans 12 amino acids. V shed 4 bases and J shed 8 bases, with 11 bases lying between them.

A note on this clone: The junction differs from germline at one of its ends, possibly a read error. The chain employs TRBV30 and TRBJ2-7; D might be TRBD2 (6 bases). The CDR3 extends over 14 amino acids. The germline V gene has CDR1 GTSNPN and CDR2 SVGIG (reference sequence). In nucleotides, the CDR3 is TGTGCCTGGCGGTGGGCGGGATCCTCCCACGAGCAGTACTTC. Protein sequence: CAWRWAGSSHEQYF.

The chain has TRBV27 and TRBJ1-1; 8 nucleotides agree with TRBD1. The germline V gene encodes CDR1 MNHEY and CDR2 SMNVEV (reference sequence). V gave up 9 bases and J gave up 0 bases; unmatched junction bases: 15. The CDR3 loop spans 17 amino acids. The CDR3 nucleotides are TGTGCCAGTAACCCAGGGGGCGCGTTGTTAATGAACACTGAAGCTTTCTTT. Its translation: CASNPGGALLMNTEAFF.